What follows describes a single T cell receptor beta chain. The ends were cut back, 6 bases at V and 0 bases at J, with 14 bases in the middle. CDR3 length: 15 residues. Germline V gene sequence: CDR1 MDHEN, CDR2 SYDVKM. Clones were sequenced by immunoSEQ multiplex PCR, and TCRdb holds only the in-frame ones, with some missing. Counted here are more than 1.2 million clones, around 98.5% occurring once; the ten biggest clones make up around 0.33%. The data derive from a study of shared clonotypes between healthy human individuals. This chain connects TRBV28 to TRBJ2-5; D is perhaps TRBD2 (5 bases). The specimen sequenced was naive CD4+ T cells sorted from blood. Subset reported: CD45RA+ positively selected. The receptor was isolated from a man aged 25-40 years in good health. The CDR3 DNA is TGTGCCAGCAGCCCTCAGCGGACGTACCAAGAGACCCAGTACTTC. Translation: CASSPQRTYQETQYF.